The rows below give T cell receptor beta chains drawn from one sample of a study of blood T cell repertoires in COVID-19. Only in-frame clones appear in the TCRdb table, and some are missing; sequencing was by immunoSEQ multiplex PCR. This sample has tens of thousands of clones, with about 82% found just once. Sequences were obtained from peripheral blood. All receptors derive from a woman of 80 years or more in a cohort sampled during active or convalescent COVID-19. Each CDR3 is given with its conserved first and last residue. The D gene is left open where the match is weak. Only part of the rows carry a size: once, few, many, or a class if the clone is expanded.

NA	TRBV6-5	TRBJ1-4	NA	TGTGCCAGCAGCCGGATCGGGGTAGGGGAAAAACTGTTTTTT	CASSRIGVGEKLFF
TRBD1	TRBV5-1	TRBJ1-4	NA	TGCGCCAGCAGCTTGGAGTACAGGGGGCAACGAGAAAAACTGTTTTTT	CASSLEYRGQREKLFF
TRBD1	TRBV6-5	TRBJ1-2	NA	TGTGCCAGCAGGACGACAGGGGGGTATGGCTACACCTTC	CASRTTGGYGYTF
TRBD1	TRBV2	TRBJ2-1	few	TGTGCCAGCAGTACTCAACCTCCGGGACAGACCACCCTGGAGCAGTTCTTC	CASSTQPPGQTTLEQFF
NA	TRBV4-1	TRBJ1-1	NA	TGCGCCAGCAGCCAAGAAAGCAGGTACTACACTGAAGCTTTCTTT	CASSQESRYYTEAFF
NA	TRBV28	TRBJ1-1	NA	TGTGCCAGCAAGCAGAACACTGAAGCTTTCTTT	CASKQNTEAFF
TRBD2	TRBV7-9	TRBJ2-3	NA	TGTGCCAGCAGTTTAGCGGGAGGGATAAGCACAGATACGCAGTATTTT	CASSLAGGISTDTQYF
TRBD2	TRBV7-9	TRBJ2-7	few	TGTGCCAGCAGCTTAGGAGCGGGAGAAGTCTACGAGCAGTACTTC	CASSLGAGEVYEQYF
NA	TRBV5-6	TRBJ2-5	NA	TGTGCCAGCAGCTTTGCCCCCTCGGCCAGGGAGACCCAGTACTTC	CASSFAPSARETQYF
NA	TRBV18	TRBJ2-7	NA	TGTGCCAGCTCCCCAGTTACTTCCGACGAGCAGTACTTC	CASSPVTSDEQYF
NA	TRBV3-1/TRBV3-2	TRBJ1-6	NA	TGTGCCAGCAGCCCAAAGGGGGACTGGGGGGGCTCTTCACCCCTCCACTTT	CASSPKGDWGGSSPLHF
NA	TRBV3-1/TRBV3-2	TRBJ2-1	NA	TGTGCCAGCAGCCTGGGCCCTGGTGAGCAGTTCTTC	CASSLGPGEQFF
TRBD1	TRBV18	TRBJ1-2	NA	TGTGCCAGCTCACCAGAACAGGGGGCAGCCTATGGCTACACCTTC	CASSPEQGAAYGYTF
NA	TRBV5-1	TRBJ2-7	few	TGCGCCAGCAGCTTGTCGGGCAGGGGCGAGCAGTACTTC	CASSLSGRGEQYF
TRBD1	TRBV19	TRBJ1-2	NA	TGTGCCAGTAGTACCCCCCCGACAGGGGCCAACTATGGCTACACCTTC	CASSTPPTGANYGYTF
NA	TRBV6-1	TRBJ2-7	NA	TGTGCCAGCAGTGAAGCTAGGACACCGATCTACGAGCAGTACTTC	CASSEARTPIYEQYF
TRBD1	TRBV27	TRBJ1-2	NA	TGTGCCAGCAGTTTAGTGGGCAGGGGGCATGGCTACACCTTC	CASSLVGRGHGYTF
TRBD2	TRBV5-6	TRBJ2-7	NA	TGTGCCAGCGCGCCCCGCCTAGCGGTCTCCTACGAGCAGTACTTC	CASAPRLAVSYEQYF
TRBD2	TRBV28	TRBJ2-5	NA	TGTGCCAGCAGTGTAACTAGCGGGAGGGGTCAAGAGACCCAGTACTTC	CASSVTSGRGQETQYF
NA	TRBV5-1	TRBJ2-1	NA	TGCGCCAGCAGCATCCCCGAGGGTAGCGGAGTCGGGAATGAGCAGTTCTTC	CASSIPEGSGVGNEQFF
NA	TRBV5-1	TRBJ2-3	NA	TGCGCCAGCAGGGGGGCCGCGGCAGATACGCAGTATTTT	CASRGAAADTQYF
NA	TRBV7-2	TRBJ1-2	NA	TGTGCCAGCAACCAAGACAGGCTTGACGGCTACACCTTC	CASNQDRLDGYTF
TRBD2	TRBV16	TRBJ2-1	few	TGTGCCAGCAGCCAATCCTCACTAGCGGCCTCCTACAATGAGCAGTTCTTC	CASSQSSLAASYNEQFF
TRBD2	TRBV5-1	TRBJ2-1	once	TGCGCCAGCAGCTTGACTAGCGGGAGGGCTTTGCAGTTCTTC	CASSLTSGRALQFF
TRBD1	TRBV9	TRBJ1-2	NA	TGTGCCAGCAGCCCTACTCCCGGGACAGGGGACGGCTACACCTTC	CASSPTPGTGDGYTF
NA	TRBV7-3	TRBJ1-4	NA	TGTGCCAGCAGCCCTGGCAGGAACGTTCCCGGTGAAAAACTGTTTTTT	CASSPGRNVPGEKLFF
NA	TRBV30	TRBJ2-2	NA	TGTGCCTGGGGTCGAACTCTGACTAGTAACACCGGGGAGCTGTTTTTT	CAWGRTLTSNTGELFF
TRBD1	TRBV7-9	TRBJ2-1	NA	TGTGCCAGCAGCGACGACAGGGACGTCCACAATGAGCAGTTCTTC	CASSDDRDVHNEQFF
NA	TRBV27	TRBJ1-4	NA	TGTGCCAGCAGGGCCGGGAGGGCCGATGGTGGTGAAAAACTGTTTTTT	CASRAGRADGGEKLFF
NA	TRBV30	TRBJ2-2	NA	TGTGCCTGGAGTGTACTTATAGACACCGGGGAGCTGTTTTTT	CAWSVLIDTGELFF
NA	TRBV15	TRBJ2-7	NA	TGTGCCACCAGCAGAGGCGGTTGGAGGGGGCCAAACGAGCAGTACTTC	CATSRGGWRGPNEQYF
NA	TRBV5-3	TRBJ2-1	NA	TGTGCCAGAAGCTATGACAGTCACAATGAGCAGTTCTTC	CARSYDSHNEQFF
NA	TRBV7-3	TRBJ2-1	NA	TGTGCCAGCAGCGATAGTCGGGGGTTTCGAGAGCAGTTCTTC	CASSDSRGFREQFF
TRBD2	TRBV6-5	TRBJ2-5	NA	TGTGCCAGCAGTTACTCACTAGCGGGCCCAGGAGAGACCCAGTACTTC	CASSYSLAGPGETQYF
NA	TRBV6-1	TRBJ2-1	NA	TGTGCCAGCAGTGCAAAGGCCCCCGGGATTTCCAACAATGAGCAGTTCTTC	CASSAKAPGISNNEQFF